This T cell receptor beta chain comes out of a study of T cell changes during pregnancy in multiple sclerosis. With 4 bases clipped from V and 1 base from J, the junction kept 3 bases outside the gene matches. The CDR3 length is 16 residues. Germline V lookup: CDR1 LGHNA, CDR2 YNFKEQ. Sequenced by immunoSEQ multiplex PCR; TCRdb stores in-frame clones only, minus some. The data show 38,000 or so clones, with 85% to 95% seen just once and roughly 0.4% held by the top ten. The specimen was CD4+ T cells from peripheral blood mononuclear cells, collected in the second trimester of pregnancy. The TCR sequence derives from a female donor with multiple sclerosis, enrolled in a pregnancy study. The chain has TRBV4-2 and TRBJ2-3; 12 bases are a match to TRBD2. The CDR3 reads CASSRLAGVRTDTQYF. The DNA for the CDR3 is TGTGCCAGCAGCCGACTAGCGGGAGTCCGCACAGATACGCAGTATTTT.